This T cell receptor beta chain originates from a study of shared clonotypes between healthy human individuals. A note on this clone: The antigen remains undetermined.

Naive CD8 cells lacked CD45RO and underwent positive selection for CCR7, leaving out terminally differentiated effector memory CD45RA+ cells. Points from the study as a whole: A few donors showed sharing of approximately 5% of naive CD4 clonotypes.

Across several immunoSEQ plates, the genomic DNA of each subset was split evenly. Using immunoSEQ multiplex PCR, the repertoire was profiled, and TCRdb retains in-frame clones only, with some absent. Of about 2.2 million clones listed, 80% to 95% are singletons. Sequenced material: naive CD8+ T cells from PBMCs. This sequence was found in a man aged 18 to 30 in good health. Some clones in this sample may be carry-over from other donors' samples.

This chain's CDR3 is CASSYSASGADTQYF. The DNA of the CDR3 is TGTGCCAGCAGTTACTCGGCTAGTGGTGCAGATACGCAGTATTTT. This sequence joins TRBV6-5 and TRBJ2-3; D remains ambiguous. The CDR3 has 15 residues. Trimming pared 0 bases from V and 4 bases from J, leaving 11 bases between. Germline CDR1 and CDR2: MNHEY and SVGAGI.